Presented here are 17 T cell receptor beta chains from one specimen sequenced in a study of T cells in Graves' hyperthyroidism and ophthalmopathy. RNA transcripts yielded amplified TCR beta CDR3 regions. First-round RT-PCR of the TCR CDR3 relied on the HTBI primer set. TCRdb re-derived calls from the multiplex PCR reads in MiXCR, one entry per CDR3 protein. The sample holds about 400,000 distinct CDR3 sequences, around 16% seen once. The sample was blood. The receptors stem from a woman aged 18-35 years with Graves' hyperthyroidism that later progressed to Graves' ophthalmopathy.

V usage is TRBV28 and J usage is TRBJ2-2; D remains ambiguous. V was clipped by 1 base and J by 3 bases, with 6 bases between them. This CDR3 is built from 14 residues. In germline, CDR1 is MDHEN, CDR2 SYDVKM. Written as DNA, the CDR3 is TGTGCCAGCAGTTTATTTCACGACACCGGGGAGCTGTTTTTT. Encoded protein: CASSLFHDTGELFF.

This clonotype has just a few counts. The chain combines TRBV6-2 or TRBV6-3 with TRBJ1-5, with unresolved D. The CDR3 length is 16 residues. Between the trimmed V and J ends, which lost 4 bases and 1 base, there was a span of 14 bases. CDR1 is MNHEY and CDR2 is SVGEGT in the germline V gene. The CDR3 DNA follows: TGTGCCAGCAGTTTTCGGCCGGGGTTGAGCAATCAGCCCCAGCATTTT. This translates into CASSFRPGLSNQPQHF.

As concerns this clonotype: A much larger clone differs from this one at a single base, so this may be a read error. This sequence joins TRBV12-3 or TRBV12-4 and TRBJ2-1, with 13 positions matching TRBD2. The CDR3 spans 17 residues. CDR3 coding DNA: TGTGCCAGCAGTCTAGGACTAGCGGGAGTGTCCTACGATGAGCAGTTCTTC. This encodes CASSLGLAGVSYDEQFF.

V is TRBV7-2 and J is TRBJ2-5, with D unclear. The CDR3 consists of 14 residues. The V and J ends lost 2 bases and 1 base respectively, with 8 bases between them. The germline V gene has CDR1 SGHTA and CDR2 FQGNSA. The CDR3 spells CASSLSGIQETQYF. CDR3 coding DNA: TGTGCCAGCAGCTTATCAGGTATCCAAGAGACCCAGTACTTC.

The CDR3 region has the DNA TGTGCCAGCAGTTCCACTGACAGGGGAACCCTAAGGAACCCCTACGAGCAGTACTTC. It is translated as CASSSTDRGTLRNPYEQYF. The J gene is TRBJ2-7, the V gene TRBV27; 8 bases match TRBD1. The V gene end was trimmed by 4 bases and the J gene end by 2 bases; junction bases not matched to a gene: 19. The CDR3 runs 19 residues. CDR1 MNHEY and CDR2 SMNVEV come from the germline V gene (reference sequence).

This chain links TRBV5-4 with TRBJ2-1, with 7 bases that match TRBD2. Germline-derived CDR1 and CDR2 are SGHNT and YYREEE (reference sequence). J lost 4 bases, V lost 2 bases, and 3 bases had no gene match. This CDR3 is built from 14 residues. In DNA form, the CDR3 reads TGTGCCAGCAGCTTTAGCGGGCCTTACAATGAGCAGTTCTTC. It yields the protein CASSFSGPYNEQFF.

Turning to this clonotype: A much larger clone differs by one base, so this may be a read error. This sequence joins TRBV20-1 and TRBJ2-7; D unclear. Germline lookup yields CDR1 DFQATT and CDR2 SNEGSKA (reference sequence). The CDR3 has 12 amino acids. The CDR3 protein is CSARDRVYELYF. DNA of the CDR3: TGCAGTGCTAGAGACCGGGTCTACGAGCTGTACTTC.

This clonotype was counted a few times. This sequence joins TRBV30 and TRBJ2-3; 7 nucleotides agree with TRBD2. Germline lookup yields CDR1 GTSNPN and CDR2 SVGIG (reference sequence). V trimming: 1 base; J trimming: 3 bases; junction bases outside the gene matches: 4. This CDR3 comprises 14 residues. CDR3 protein: CAWSDAGRTDTQYF. The CDR3 DNA reads as TGTGCCTGGAGTGATGCCGGGAGGACAGATACGCAGTATTTT. The whole variable domain, filled in from reference TRBV30 and TRBJ2-3, reads SQTIHQWPATLVQPVGSPLSLECTVEGTSNPNLYWYRQAAGRGLQLLFYSVGIGQISSEVPQNLSASRPQDRQFILSSKKLLLSDSGFYLCAWSDAGRTDTQYFGPGTRLTVL.

Worth noting for this clonotype: A read error may explain this, as a much larger clone is one base away. Here the CDR3 DNA reads TGTGCCAGCAGCAACCGGCAAAACCCACACACCGGGGAGCTGTTTTTT. Amino acids: CASSNRQNPHTGELFF. The chain is built from TRBV7-9 and TRBJ2-2; D gene ambiguous. V dropped 5 bases and J dropped 3 bases, with 16 bases sitting between them. The germline gives CDR1 SEHNR, CDR2 FQNEAQ (reference sequence). The CDR3 extends over 16 amino acids. Based on the CDR3 plus reference TRBV7-9 and TRBJ2-2, the full variable domain is DTGVSQNPRHKITKRGQNVTFRCDPISEHNRLYWYRQTLGQGPEFLTYFQNEAQLEKSRLLSDRFSAERPKGSFSTLEIQRTEQGDSAMYLCASSNRQNPHTGELFFGEGSRLTVL.

This clonotype was seen many times. The chain uses TRBV28 and TRBJ2-1; 7 bases match TRBD2. The germline V gene has CDR1 MDHEN and CDR2 SYDVKM. The CDR3 is 14 residues long. The ends lost 5 bases at V and 10 bases at J; junction bases unmatched: 11. The CDR3 reads CASSLSGLVTEQFF. CDR3 DNA: TGTGCCAGCAGTCTCTCCGGACTAGTGACAGAGCAGTTCTTC.

In this sample, this clonotype turned up many times. CDR3 in amino acids: CASSLTVSYEQYF. Written as DNA, the CDR3 is TGTGCCAGCAGTTTGACAGTCTCCTACGAGCAGTACTTC. The rearrangement links TRBV12-3 or TRBV12-4 to TRBJ2-7; weak D call: TRBD1 (5 bases). CDR3 length: 13 amino acids. Trimming took off 3 bases at V and 0 bases at J, with 6 bases between the two ends.

The chain has TRBV2 and TRBJ2-3, with 9 bases identical to TRBD2. J lost 7 bases, V lost 10 bases, and 9 bases had no gene match. The germline V gene has CDR1 SNHLY and CDR2 FYNNEI. This CDR3 comprises 13 residues. CDR3 in amino acids: CATVAGDNNTQYF. In DNA form, the CDR3 reads TGTGCCACCGTAGCGGGAGACAATAATACGCAGTATTTT.

V usage is TRBV4-2 and J usage is TRBJ1-5, with unresolved D. This CDR3 has 12 amino acids. In germline, CDR1 is LGHNA, CDR2 YNFKEQ. Between the trimmed V and J ends, which lost 1 base and 9 bases, there was a span of 7 bases. CDR3 in amino acids: CASSQAAGPQHF. The CDR3 coding sequence is TGTGCCAGCAGCCAAGCGGCGGGGCCCCAGCATTTT.

This clonotype was observed a handful of times. The chain combines TRBV6-1 with TRBJ2-1; D is uncertain. Per germline, CDR1 MNHNS and CDR2 SASEGT. V was cut by 6 bases and J by 6 bases, with 9 bases left in between. The CDR3 is made up of 12 amino acids. CDR3 in DNA: TGTGCCAGCAGGGCGCACCCCAATGAGCAGTTCTTC. Amino acid sequence: CASRAHPNEQFF.

This clonotype was picked up many times. This chain links TRBV7-9 with TRBJ2-7; possible D gene TRBD2, 5 bases. V shed 5 bases and J shed 3 bases, with 23 bases lying between them. Germline V gene sequence: CDR1 SEHNR, CDR2 FQNEAQ (reference sequence). The CDR3 runs to 17 residues. The CDR3 DNA is TGTGCCAGCAGCGTCATTAGGGTGGACTCAGTGAACTACGAGCAGTACTTC. Amino acids: CASSVIRVDSVNYEQYF.

This clonotype was seen just once. The gene calls are TRBV7-3 and TRBJ2-6; 9 bases fit TRBD1. The CDR3 is made up of 18 amino acids. V was clipped by 5 bases and J by 0 bases; unmatched bases: 8. The germline V gene has CDR1 SGHTA and CDR2 FQGTGA. CDR3 bases: TGTGCCAGCAGCGGAGCCGGACAGGGGAGCTCTGGGGCCAACGTCCTGACTTTC. Encoded protein: CASSGAGQGSSGANVLTF. Drawing the rest from reference TRBV7-3 and TRBJ2-6, the complete variable domain is GAGVSQTPSNKVTEKGKYVELRCDPISGHTALYWYRQSLGQGPEFLIYFQGTGAADDSGLPNDRFFAVRPEGSVSTLKIQRTERGDSAVYLCASSGAGQGSSGANVLTFGAGSRLTVL.

The V call is TRBV10-2, the J call TRBJ1-4; 10 bases agree with TRBD1. CDR1 and CDR2 (germline): WSHSY, SAAADI. Losses at the gene ends were 6 bases for V and 7 bases for J; bases not matched to a gene: 2. The CDR3 runs 13 residues. CDR3 residues: CASRWDRGEKLFF. The CDR3, as DNA: TGCGCCAGCAGATGGGACAGGGGTGAAAAACTGTTTTTT.